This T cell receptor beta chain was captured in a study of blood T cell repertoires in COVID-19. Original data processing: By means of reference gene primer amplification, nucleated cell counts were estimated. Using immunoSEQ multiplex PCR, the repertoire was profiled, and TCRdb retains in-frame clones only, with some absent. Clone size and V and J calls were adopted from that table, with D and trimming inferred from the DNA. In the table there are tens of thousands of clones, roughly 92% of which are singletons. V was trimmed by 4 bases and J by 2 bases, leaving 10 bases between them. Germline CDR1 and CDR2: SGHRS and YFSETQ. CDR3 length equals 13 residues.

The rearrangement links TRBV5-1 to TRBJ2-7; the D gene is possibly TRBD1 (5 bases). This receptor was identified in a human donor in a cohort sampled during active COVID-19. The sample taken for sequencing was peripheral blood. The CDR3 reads CASSVTTAYEQYF. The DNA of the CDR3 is TGCGCCAGCAGCGTAACGACAGCCTACGAGCAGTACTTC.